This T cell receptor (beta chain) emerged from a study of T cell clones after liver transplantation. Study-wide background: Post-transplant blood was tracked for graft-donor-reactive T cell clones identified in a pre-transplant mixed lymphocyte reaction. Samples came pre-transplant, pre-randomization before withdrawal, and post-randomization after withdrawal ended.

Trimming took off 7 bases at V and 1 base at J, with 10 bases between the two ends. The CDR3 is 13 residues long. Germline V CDR1 and CDR2: LNHDA, SQIVND (reference sequence). Sequencing used immunoSEQ multiplex PCR; TCRdb keeps in-frame clones, though not all of them. Altogether about 25,000 clones are present, roughly 69% being singletons, with the ten largest covering around 2.9%. Study-level points and caveats: These preliminary findings come from unstandardized post-transplant sampling times.

Turning to this clone: What it binds is not known.

This sequence joins TRBV19 and TRBJ1-1; no clear D. The TCR was taken from a human donor who received a liver transplant. Sequencing used CD4+ T cells from blood, obtained before liver transplant. The CDR3 loop is CASIPGQNTEAFF. CDR3 DNA: TGTGCCAGTATCCCGGGTCAGAACACTGAAGCTTTCTTT.